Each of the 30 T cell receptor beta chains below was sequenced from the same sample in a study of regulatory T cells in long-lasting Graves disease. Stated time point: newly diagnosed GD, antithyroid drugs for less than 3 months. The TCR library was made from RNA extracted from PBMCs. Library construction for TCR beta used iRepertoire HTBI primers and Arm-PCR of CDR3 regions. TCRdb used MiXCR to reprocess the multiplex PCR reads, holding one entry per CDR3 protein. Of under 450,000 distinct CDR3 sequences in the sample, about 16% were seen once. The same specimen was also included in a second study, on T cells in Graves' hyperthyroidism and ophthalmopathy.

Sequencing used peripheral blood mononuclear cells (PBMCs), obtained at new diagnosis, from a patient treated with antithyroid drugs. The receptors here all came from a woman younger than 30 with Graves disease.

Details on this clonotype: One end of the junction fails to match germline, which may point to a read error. Here the CDR3 DNA reads TGTGCTAGCAGCCCAGGGACAGGCCGAGGGGAGACCCAGTACTTC. This translates into CASSPGTGRGETQYF. The rearrangement links TRBV7-7 to TRBJ2-5; 8 nucleotides agree with TRBD1. Germline CDR1 and CDR2: SSHAT and FNYEAQ (reference sequence). The length of the CDR3 is 15 residues.

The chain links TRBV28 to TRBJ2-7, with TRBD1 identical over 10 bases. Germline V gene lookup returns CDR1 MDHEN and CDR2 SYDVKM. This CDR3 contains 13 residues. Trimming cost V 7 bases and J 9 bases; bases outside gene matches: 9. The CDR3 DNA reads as TGTGCCAGCACCCTGACAGGGGGCTTGGCGCAGTACTTC. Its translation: CASTLTGGLAQYF.

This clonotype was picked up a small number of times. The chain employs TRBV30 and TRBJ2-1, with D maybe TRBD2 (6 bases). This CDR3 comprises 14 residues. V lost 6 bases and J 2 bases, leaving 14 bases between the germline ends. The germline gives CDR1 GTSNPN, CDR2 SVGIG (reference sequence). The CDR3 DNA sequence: TGTGCCTGCTCCAGCGGGCAACCCTACAATGAGCAGTTCTTC. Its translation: CACSSGQPYNEQFF.

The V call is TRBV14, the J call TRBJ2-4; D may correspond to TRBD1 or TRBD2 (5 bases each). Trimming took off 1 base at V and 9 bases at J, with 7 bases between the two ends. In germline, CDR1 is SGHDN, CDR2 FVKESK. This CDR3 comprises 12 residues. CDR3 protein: CASSQAGGIQYF. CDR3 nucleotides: TGTGCCAGCAGCCAAGCTGGGGGCATTCAGTACTTC.

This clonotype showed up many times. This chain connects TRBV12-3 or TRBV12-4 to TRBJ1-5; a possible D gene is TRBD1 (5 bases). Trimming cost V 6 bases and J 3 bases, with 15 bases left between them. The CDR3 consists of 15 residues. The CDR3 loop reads CASSSRDAPNQPQHF. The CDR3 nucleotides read TGTGCCAGCAGCAGCCGGGACGCCCCCAATCAGCCCCAGCATTTT.

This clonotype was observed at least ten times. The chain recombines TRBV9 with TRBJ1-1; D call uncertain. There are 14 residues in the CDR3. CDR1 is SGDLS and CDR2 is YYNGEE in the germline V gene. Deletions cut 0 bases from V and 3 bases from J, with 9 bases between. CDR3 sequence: CASSVVSEYTEAFF. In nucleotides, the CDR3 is TGTGCCAGCAGCGTAGTTAGTGAGTACACTGAAGCTTTCTTT.

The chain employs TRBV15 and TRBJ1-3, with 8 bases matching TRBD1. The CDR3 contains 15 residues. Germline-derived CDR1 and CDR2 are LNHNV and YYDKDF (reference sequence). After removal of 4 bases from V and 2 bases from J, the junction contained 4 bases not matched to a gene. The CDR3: CATSKRQGPGNTIYF. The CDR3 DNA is TGTGCCACCAGCAAACGACAGGGGCCTGGAAACACCATATATTTT.

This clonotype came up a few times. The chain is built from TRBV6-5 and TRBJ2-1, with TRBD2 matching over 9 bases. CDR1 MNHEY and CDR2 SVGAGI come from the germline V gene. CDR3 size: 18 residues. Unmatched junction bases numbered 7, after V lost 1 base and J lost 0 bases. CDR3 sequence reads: CASSYLRPREGSYNEQFF. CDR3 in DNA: TGTGCCAGCAGTTACTTAAGGCCGCGGGAGGGCTCCTACAATGAGCAGTTCTTC.

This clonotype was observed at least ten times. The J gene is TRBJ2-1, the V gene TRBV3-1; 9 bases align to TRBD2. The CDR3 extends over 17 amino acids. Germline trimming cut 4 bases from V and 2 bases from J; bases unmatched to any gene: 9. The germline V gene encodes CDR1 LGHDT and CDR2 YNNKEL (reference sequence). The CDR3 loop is CASSPYPTSGPYNEQFF. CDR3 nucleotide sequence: TGTGCCAGCAGCCCCTACCCTACTAGCGGGCCCTACAATGAGCAGTTCTTC.

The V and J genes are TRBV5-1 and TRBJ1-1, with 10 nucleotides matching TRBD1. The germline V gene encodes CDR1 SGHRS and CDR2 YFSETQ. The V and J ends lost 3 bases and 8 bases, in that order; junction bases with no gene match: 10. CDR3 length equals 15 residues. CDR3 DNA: TGCGCCAGCAGCTGGACGGGGACAGGGGCAAAGGAAGCTTTCTTT. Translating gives CASSWTGTGAKEAFF.

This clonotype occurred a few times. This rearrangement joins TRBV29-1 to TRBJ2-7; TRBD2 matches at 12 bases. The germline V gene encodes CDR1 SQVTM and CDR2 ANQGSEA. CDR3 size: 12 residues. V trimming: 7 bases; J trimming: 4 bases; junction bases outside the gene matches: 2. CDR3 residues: CSGTSGTYEQYF. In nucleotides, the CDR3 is TGCAGCGGGACTAGCGGGACGTACGAGCAGTACTTC.

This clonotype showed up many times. The CDR3, as DNA: TGTGCCAGCAGTTACTCCAGGACAGGGGATCGTGAGCAGTACTTC. It translates to CASSYSRTGDREQYF. The chain combines TRBV6-5 with TRBJ2-7; 9 nucleotides agree with TRBD1. The CDR3 extends over 15 amino acids. Germline trimming cut 0 bases from V and 7 bases from J; bases unmatched to any gene: 7. Germline V gene sequence: CDR1 MNHEY, CDR2 SVGAGI.

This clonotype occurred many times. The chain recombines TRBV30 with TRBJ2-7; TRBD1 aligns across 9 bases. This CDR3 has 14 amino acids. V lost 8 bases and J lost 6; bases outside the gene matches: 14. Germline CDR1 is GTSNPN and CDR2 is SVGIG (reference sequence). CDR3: CARSGQGGVSEQYF. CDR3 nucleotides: TGTGCCCGTTCGGGACAGGGAGGTGTCTCCGAGCAGTACTTC.

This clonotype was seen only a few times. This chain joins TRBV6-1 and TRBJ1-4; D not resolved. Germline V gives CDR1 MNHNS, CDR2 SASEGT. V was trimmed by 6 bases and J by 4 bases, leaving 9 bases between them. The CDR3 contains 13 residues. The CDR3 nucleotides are TGTGCCAGCAGCCAGGCGATTAATGAAAAACTGTTTTTT. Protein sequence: CASSQAINEKLFF.

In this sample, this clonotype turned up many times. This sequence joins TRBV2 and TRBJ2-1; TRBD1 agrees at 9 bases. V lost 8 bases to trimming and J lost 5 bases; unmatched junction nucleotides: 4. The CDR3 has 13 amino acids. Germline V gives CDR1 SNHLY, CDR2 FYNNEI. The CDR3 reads CASSRTGDNEQFF. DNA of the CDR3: TGTGCCAGCTCTCGGACAGGGGACAATGAGCAGTTCTTC.

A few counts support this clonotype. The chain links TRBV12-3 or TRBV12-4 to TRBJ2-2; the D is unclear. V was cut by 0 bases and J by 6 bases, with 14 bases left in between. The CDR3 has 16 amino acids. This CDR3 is CASSLAEEAPSGELFF. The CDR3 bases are TGTGCCAGCAGTTTAGCCGAGGAAGCACCATCCGGGGAGCTGTTTTTT.

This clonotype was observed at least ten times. The CDR3 loop reads CASTPWDDNEQFF. The CDR3 DNA sequence: TGTGCCAGCACCCCCTGGGACGACAATGAGCAGTTCTTC. V and J are TRBV2 and TRBJ2-1; the D gene could be TRBD1 or TRBD2 (5 bases each). V gave up 7 bases and J gave up 5 bases, with 12 bases separating them. The CDR3 totals 13 residues. The germline V gene encodes CDR1 SNHLY and CDR2 FYNNEI.

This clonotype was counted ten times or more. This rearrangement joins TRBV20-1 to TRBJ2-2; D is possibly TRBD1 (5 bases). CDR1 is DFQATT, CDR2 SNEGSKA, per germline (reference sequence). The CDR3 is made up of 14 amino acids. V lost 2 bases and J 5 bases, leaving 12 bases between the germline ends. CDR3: CSARRGSSTGELFF. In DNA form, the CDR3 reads TGCAGTGCTAGAAGGGGAAGTAGTACCGGGGAGCTGTTTTTT.

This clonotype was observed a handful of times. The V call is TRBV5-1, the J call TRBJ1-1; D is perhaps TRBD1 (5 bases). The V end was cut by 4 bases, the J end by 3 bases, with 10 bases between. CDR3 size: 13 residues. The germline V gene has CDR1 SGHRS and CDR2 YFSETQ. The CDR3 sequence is CASSKEGDTEAFF. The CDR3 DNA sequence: TGCGCCAGCAGCAAGGAAGGGGACACTGAAGCTTTCTTT.

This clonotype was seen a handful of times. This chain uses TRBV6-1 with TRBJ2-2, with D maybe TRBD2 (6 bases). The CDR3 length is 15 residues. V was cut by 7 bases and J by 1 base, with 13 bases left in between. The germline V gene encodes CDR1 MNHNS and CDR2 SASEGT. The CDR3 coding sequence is TGTGCCAGCAAGTGGGCGGAGGGGAACACCGGGGAGCTGTTTTTT. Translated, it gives CASKWAEGNTGELFF.

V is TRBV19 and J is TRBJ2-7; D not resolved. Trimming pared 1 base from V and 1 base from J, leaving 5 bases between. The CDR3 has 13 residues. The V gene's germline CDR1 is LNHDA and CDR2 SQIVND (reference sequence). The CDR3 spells CASSIVGSYEQYF. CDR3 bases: TGTGCCAGTAGTATAGTCGGATCCTACGAGCAGTACTTC.

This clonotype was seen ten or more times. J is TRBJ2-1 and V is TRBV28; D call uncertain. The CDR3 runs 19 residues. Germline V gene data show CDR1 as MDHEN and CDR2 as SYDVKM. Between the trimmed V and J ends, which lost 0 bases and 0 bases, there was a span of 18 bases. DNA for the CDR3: TGTGCCAGCAGTTTATGGCCCCCCATTAAGGGCGACTCCTACAATGAGCAGTTCTTC. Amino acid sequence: CASSLWPPIKGDSYNEQFF.

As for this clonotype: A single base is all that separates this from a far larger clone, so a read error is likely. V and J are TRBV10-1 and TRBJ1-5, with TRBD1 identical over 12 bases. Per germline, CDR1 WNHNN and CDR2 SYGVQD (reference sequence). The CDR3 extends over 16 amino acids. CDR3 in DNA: TGTGCCAGCAGGGAAATCCGGGACAGGGGGCAACGGCCCCAGCATTTT. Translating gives CASREIRDRGQRPQHF.

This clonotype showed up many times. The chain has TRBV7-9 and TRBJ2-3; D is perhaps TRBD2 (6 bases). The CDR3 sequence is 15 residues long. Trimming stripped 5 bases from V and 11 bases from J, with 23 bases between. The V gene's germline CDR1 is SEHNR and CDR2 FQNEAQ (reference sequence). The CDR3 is CASSLGDSAKGVQYF. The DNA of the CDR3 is TGTGCCAGCAGCCTGGGGGACTCGGCTAAGGGAGTGCAGTATTTT. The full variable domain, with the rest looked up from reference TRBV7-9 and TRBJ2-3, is DTGVSQNPRHKITKRGQNVTFRCDPISEHNRLYWYRQTLGQGPEFLTYFQNEAQLEKSRLLSDRFSAERPKGSFSTLEIQRTEQGDSAMYLCASSLGDSAKGVQYFGPGTRLTVL.

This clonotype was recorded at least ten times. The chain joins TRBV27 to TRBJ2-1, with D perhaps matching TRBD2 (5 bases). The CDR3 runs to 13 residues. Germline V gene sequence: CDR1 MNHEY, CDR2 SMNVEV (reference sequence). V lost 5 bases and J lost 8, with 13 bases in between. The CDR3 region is CASSAGIIYEQFF. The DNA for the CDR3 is TGTGCCAGCAGTGCCGGGATTATCTATGAGCAGTTCTTC.

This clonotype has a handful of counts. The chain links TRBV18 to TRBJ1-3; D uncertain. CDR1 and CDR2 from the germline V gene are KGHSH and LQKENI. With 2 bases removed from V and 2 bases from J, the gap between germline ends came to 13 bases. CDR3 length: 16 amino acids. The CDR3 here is CASSPSVGATGNTIYF. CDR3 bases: TGTGCCAGCTCACCAAGTGTCGGCGCAACTGGAAACACCATATATTTT.

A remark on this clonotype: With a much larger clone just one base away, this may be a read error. The CDR3 spells CASSRDRVSTGELFF. CDR3 bases: TGTGCCAGCAGTCGGGACAGGGTTAGCACCGGGGAGCTGTTTTTT. The J gene is TRBJ2-2, the V gene TRBV28, with 9 nucleotides matching TRBD1. The CDR3 length is 15 residues. The V gene end was trimmed by 5 bases and the J gene end by 4 bases; junction bases not matched to a gene: 5. Germline-derived CDR1 and CDR2 are MDHEN and SYDVKM.

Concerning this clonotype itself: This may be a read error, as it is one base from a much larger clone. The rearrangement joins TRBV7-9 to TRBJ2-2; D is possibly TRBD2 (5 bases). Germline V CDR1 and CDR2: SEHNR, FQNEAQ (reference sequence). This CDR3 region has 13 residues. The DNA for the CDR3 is TGTGCCAGCCTAAGATCGAACACCGGGGAGCTGGTTTTT. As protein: CASLRSNTGELVF.

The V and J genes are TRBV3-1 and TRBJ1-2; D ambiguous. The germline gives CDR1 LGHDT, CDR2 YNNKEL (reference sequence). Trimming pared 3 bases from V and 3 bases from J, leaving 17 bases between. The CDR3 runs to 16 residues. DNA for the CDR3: TGTGCCAGCAGCCAGACTAACTCCGGGTCTTACTATGGCTACACCTTC. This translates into CASSQTNSGSYYGYTF.

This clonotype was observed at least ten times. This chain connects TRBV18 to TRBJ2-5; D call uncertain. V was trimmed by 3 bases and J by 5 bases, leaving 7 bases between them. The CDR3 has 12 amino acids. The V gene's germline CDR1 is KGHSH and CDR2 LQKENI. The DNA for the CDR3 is TGTGCCAGCTCACCCAGTCTGGAGACCCAGTACTTC. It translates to CASSPSLETQYF.